This T cell receptor (beta chain) came from a study of cytomegalovirus exposure and HLA in healthy donors. This CDR3 has 14 residues. CDR1 and CDR2 from the germline V gene are MDHEN and SYDVKM. After removal of 11 bases from V and 4 bases from J, the junction contained 10 bases not matched to a gene. This clone was seen only once. The PCR had 60 Vbeta and 13 Jbeta primers. Data came from immunoSEQ multiplex PCR; TCRdb stores just in-frame clones and leaves some out. The data contain 150,000 or so clones, under 80% of them seen just once; the ten biggest clones take up around 4.7%. The rearrangement links TRBV28 to TRBJ2-3; 9 bases are shared with TRBD1. The sequenced material came from PBMCs. The TCR originated in a young man in good health and CMV-seropositive. The CDR3 here is CASQMGQGSDTQYF. For the CDR3, the DNA is TGTGCCTCCCAGATGGGACAGGGCTCAGATACGCAGTATTTT.